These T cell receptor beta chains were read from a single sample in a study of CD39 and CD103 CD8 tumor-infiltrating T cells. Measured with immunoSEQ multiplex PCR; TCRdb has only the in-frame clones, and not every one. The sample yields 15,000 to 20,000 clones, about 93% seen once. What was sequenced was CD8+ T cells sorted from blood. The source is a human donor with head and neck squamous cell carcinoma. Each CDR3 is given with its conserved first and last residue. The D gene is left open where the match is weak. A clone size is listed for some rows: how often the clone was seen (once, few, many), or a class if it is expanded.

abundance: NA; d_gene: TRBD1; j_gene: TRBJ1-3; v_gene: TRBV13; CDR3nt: TGTGCCAGCAGCTTTATGGGACAGGACTCTGGAAACACCATATATTTT; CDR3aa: CASSFMGQDSGNTIYF
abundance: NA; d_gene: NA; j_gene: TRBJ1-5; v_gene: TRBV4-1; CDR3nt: TGCGCCAGCAGCCAAGATCACTGGTCCTATCAGCCCCAGCATTTT; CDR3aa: CASSQDHWSYQPQHF
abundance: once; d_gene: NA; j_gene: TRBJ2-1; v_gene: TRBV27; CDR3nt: TGTGCCAGCAGTCCGTTTTTGAGTGATAATGAGCAGTTCTTC; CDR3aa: CASSPFLSDNEQFF
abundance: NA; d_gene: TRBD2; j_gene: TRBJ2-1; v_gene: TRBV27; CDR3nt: TGTGCCAGCAGTTGGTCGGCCGCGGGAGGTGAGCAGTTCTTC; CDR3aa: CASSWSAAGGEQFF
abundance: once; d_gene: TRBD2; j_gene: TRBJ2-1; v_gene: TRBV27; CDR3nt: TGTGCCAGCAGTCCCCTAGCGGACTACAATGAGCAGTTCTTC; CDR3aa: CASSPLADYNEQFF
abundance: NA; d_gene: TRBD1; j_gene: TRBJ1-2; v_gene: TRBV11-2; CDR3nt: TGTGCCAGCAGCCCAAACCCTATAATACAGGGGATTATGGGCTACACCTTC; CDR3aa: CASSPNPIIQGIMGYTF
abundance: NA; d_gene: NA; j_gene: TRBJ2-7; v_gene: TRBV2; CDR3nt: TGTGCCAGCTTCCAGACCTACGAGCAGTACTTC; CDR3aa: CASFQTYEQYF
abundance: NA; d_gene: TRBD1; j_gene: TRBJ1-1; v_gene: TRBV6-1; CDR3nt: TGTGCCAGCTTGGACAGGGAAGCTGAAGCTTTCTTT; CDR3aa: CASLDREAEAFF
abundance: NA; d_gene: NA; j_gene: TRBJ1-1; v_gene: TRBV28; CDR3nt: TGTGCCAGCAGTTCACGTCAGGCCACAGGTATCTCGAACACTGAAGCTTTCTTT; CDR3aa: CASSSRQATGISNTEAFF
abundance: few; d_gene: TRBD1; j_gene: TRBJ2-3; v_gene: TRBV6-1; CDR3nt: TGTGCCAGCAGTGAAGACAGGGGTGGAACAGATACGCAGTATTTT; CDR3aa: CASSEDRGGTDTQYF
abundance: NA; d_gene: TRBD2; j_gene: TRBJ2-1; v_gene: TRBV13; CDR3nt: TGTGCCAGCAGCTTAGGTCGGGGGGGCCCCTACAATGAGCAGTTCTTC; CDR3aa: CASSLGRGGPYNEQFF
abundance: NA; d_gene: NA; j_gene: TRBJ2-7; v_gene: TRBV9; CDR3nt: TGTGCCAGCAGCGCGTCCGGGGCCGGCTCCTACGAGCAGTACTTC; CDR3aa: CASSASGAGSYEQYF
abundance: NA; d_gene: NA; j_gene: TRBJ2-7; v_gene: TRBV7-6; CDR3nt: TGTGCCAGCAGCTTCGCAGGGGTAGGCGAGCAGTACTTC; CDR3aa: CASSFAGVGEQYF
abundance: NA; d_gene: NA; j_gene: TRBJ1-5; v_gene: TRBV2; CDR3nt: TGTGCCAGCAGTGAACAAGGGGGAGGTCAGCCCCAGCATTTT; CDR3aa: CASSEQGGGQPQHF
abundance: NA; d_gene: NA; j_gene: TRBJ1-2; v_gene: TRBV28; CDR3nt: TGTGCCAGCAGTTTCGGGCCGATCTATGGCTACACCTTC; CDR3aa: CASSFGPIYGYTF
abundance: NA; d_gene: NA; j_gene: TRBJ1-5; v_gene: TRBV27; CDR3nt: TGTGCCAGCAGTTTCCATAATCAGCCCCAGCATTTT; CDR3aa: CASSFHNQPQHF
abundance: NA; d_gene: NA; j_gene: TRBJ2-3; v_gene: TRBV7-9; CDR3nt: TGTGCCAGCAAGGGCCGGGGGAGTCGCCCAGATACGCAGTATTTT; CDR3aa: CASKGRGSRPDTQYF
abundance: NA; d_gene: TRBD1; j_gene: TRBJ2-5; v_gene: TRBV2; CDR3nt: TGTGCCAGCAGCGAGACAGGGGGAGAGACCCAGTACTTC; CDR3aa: CASSETGGETQYF
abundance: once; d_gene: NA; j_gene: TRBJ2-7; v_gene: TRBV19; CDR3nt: TGTGCCAGTAGTATGGGCCGGTCATGGTACGAGCAGTACTTC; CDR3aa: CASSMGRSWYEQYF
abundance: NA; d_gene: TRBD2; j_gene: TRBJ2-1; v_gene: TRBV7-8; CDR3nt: TGTGCCAGCAGCCTAGCGGTTAGGAATGAGCAGTTCTTC; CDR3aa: CASSLAVRNEQFF
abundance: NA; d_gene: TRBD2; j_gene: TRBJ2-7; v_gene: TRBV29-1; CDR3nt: TGCAGCGTTGAGTTGGCTAGCGGGATCAACGAGCAGTACTTC; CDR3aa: CSVELASGINEQYF
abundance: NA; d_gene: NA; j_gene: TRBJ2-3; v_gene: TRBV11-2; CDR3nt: TGTGCCAGCAGCTTAATAAGCGGCACAGATACGCAGTATTTT; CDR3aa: CASSLISGTDTQYF
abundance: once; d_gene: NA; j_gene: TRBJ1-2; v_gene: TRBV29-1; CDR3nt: TGCAGCGCCTTAAGGGGGGATGGCTACACCTTC; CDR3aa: CSALRGDGYTF
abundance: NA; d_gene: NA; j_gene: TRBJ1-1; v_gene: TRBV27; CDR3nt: TGTGCCAGCCTGGGATTGGACACTGAAGCTTTCTTT; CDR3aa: CASLGLDTEAFF
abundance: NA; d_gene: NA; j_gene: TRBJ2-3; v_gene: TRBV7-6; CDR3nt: TGTGCCAGCAGCATACCGGAGGGGAAGTCAGATACGCAGTATTTT; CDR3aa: CASSIPEGKSDTQYF
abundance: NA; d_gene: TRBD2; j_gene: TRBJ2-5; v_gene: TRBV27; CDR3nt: TGTGCCAGCAGTCCGGGACTAGCGGGGGGGCAAGAGACCCAGTACTTC; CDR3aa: CASSPGLAGGQETQYF
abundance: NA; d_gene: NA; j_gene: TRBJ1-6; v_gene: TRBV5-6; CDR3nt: TGTGCCAGCAGCTTTGGGGCGCGGAGTTCACCCCTCCACTTT; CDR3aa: CASSFGARSSPLHF